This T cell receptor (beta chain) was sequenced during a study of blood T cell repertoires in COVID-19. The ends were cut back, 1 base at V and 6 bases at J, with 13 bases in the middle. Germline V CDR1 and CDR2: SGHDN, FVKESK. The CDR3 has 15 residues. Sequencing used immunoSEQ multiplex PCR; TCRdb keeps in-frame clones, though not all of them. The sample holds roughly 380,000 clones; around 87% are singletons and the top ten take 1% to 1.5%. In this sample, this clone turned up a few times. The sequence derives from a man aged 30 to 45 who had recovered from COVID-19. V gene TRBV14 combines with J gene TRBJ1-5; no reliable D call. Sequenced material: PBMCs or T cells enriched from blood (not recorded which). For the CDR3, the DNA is TGTGCCAGCAGCCAAGGAGGGTATGGGTTTCAGCCCCAGCATTTT. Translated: CASSQGGYGFQPQHF. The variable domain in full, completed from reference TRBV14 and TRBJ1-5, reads EAGVTQFPSHSVIEKGQTVTLRCDPISGHDNLYWYRRVMGKEIKFLLHFVKESKQDESGMPNNRFLAERTGGTYSTLKVQPAELEDSGVYFCASSQGGYGFQPQHFGDGTRLSIL.